A single T cell receptor (beta chain) is shown here with its context. Its matching antigen is unknown. The data were taken from a study of cytotoxic CD8 clonotypes in ibrutinib-treated CLL. Overall study: Sample averages reached around 270,000 productive templates and over 85,000 productive rearrangements.

Trimming shortened V by 0 bases and J by 0 bases, and 9 bases separated the two germline ends. Germline CDR1 and CDR2: MNHEY and SVGAGI. This CDR3 contains 16 residues. Some clones are missing from TCRdb's copy, which holds only in-frame ones; the method was immunoSEQ multiplex PCR. The sample yields some 84,000 clones, 70% to 90% seen once. Genomic DNA for TCR beta libraries, 2 to 2.5 micrograms, came from cryopreserved PBMCs. Study-level findings and limits: Public clonotypes were rare and shrank or held steady on treatment.

The sample consisted of PBMCs, taken before ibrutinib treatment. This receptor was obtained from a human donor with chronic lymphocytic leukemia. This chain connects TRBV6-5 to TRBJ2-1; maybe TRBD2 (5 bases). The CDR3 nucleotides read TGTGCCAGCAGTTACTCGAGGGAACACTCCTACAATGAGCAGTTCTTC. Amino acid sequence: CASSYSREHSYNEQFF.